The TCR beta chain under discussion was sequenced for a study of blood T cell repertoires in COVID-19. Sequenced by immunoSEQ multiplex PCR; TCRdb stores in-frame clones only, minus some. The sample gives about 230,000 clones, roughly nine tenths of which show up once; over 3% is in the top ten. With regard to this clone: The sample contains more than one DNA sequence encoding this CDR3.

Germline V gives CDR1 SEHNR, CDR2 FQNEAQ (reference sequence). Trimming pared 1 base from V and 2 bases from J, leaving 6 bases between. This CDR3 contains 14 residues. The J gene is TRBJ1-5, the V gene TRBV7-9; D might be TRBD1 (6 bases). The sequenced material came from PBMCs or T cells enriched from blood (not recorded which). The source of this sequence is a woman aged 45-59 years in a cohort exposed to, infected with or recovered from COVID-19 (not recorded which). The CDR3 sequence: CASSLGQGNQPQHF. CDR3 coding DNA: TGTGCCAGCAGCTTAGGACAGGGCAATCAGCCCCAGCATTTT.